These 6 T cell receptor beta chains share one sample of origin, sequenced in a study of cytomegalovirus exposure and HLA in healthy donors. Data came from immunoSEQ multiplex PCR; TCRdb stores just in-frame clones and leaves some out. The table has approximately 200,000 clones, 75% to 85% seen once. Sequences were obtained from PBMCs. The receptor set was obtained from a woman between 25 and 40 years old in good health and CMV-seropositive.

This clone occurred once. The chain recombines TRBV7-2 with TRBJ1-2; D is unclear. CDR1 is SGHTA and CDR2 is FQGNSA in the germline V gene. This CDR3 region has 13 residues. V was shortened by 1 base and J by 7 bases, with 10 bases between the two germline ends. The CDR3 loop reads CASSLGAPSGYTF. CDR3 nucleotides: TGTGCCAGCAGCTTAGGAGCGCCCTCTGGCTACACCTTC.

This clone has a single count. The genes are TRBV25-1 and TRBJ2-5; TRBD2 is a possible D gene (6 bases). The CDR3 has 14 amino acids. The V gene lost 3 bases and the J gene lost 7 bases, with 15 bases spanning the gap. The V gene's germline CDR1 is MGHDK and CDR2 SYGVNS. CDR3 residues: CASSEEGSLWTQYF. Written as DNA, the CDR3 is TGTGCCAGCAGTGAGGAGGGTAGTTTGTGGACCCAGTACTTC. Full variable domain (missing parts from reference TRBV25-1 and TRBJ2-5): EADIYQTPRYLVIGTGKKITLECSQTMGHDKMYWYQQDPGMELHLIHYSYGVNSTEKGDLSSESTVSRIRTEHFPLTLESARPSHTSQYLCASSEEGSLWTQYFGPGTRLLVL.

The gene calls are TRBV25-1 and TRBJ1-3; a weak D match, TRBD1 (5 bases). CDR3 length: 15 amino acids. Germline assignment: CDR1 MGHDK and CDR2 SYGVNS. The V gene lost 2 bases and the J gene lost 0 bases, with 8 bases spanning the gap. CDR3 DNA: TGTGCCAGCAGTGAAAGGGGATACTCTGGAAACACCATATATTTT. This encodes CASSERGYSGNTIYF.

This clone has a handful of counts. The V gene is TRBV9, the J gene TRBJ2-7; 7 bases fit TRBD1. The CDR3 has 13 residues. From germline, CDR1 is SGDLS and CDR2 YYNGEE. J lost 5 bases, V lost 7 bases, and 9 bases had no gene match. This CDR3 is CASAMTGSHEQYF. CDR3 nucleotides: TGTGCCAGCGCGATGACAGGGAGTCACGAGCAGTACTTC. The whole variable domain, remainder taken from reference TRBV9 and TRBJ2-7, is DSGVTQTPKHLITATGQRVTLRCSPRSGDLSVYWYQQSLDQGLQFLIQYYNGEERAKGNILERFSAQQFPDLHSELNLSSLELGDSALYFCASAMTGSHEQYFGPGTRLTVT.

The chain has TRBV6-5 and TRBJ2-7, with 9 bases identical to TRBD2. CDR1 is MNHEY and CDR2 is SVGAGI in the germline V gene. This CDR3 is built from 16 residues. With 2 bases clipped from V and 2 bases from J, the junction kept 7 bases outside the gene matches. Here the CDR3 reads CASSYISGRSAYEQYF. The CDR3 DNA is TGTGCCAGCAGTTACATTAGCGGGAGATCCGCCTACGAGCAGTACTTC.

The CDR3, as DNA: TGTGCCAGCAGTGAACATCCGGTGGCGAACACCGGGGAGCTGTTTTTT. Protein product: CASSEHPVANTGELFF. J is TRBJ2-2 and V is TRBV2; no firm D call. Trimming removed 2 bases at V and 0 bases at J, with 10 bases between. Germline values: CDR1 SNHLY, CDR2 FYNNEI. This CDR3 is built from 16 residues.